These 21 T cell receptor beta chains share one sample of origin, sequenced in a study of blood T cells in healthy people across ages. Sample-barcoded 5' priming and a J-beta primer mix drove a second PCR of about 7 to 11 cycles. TCRdb redid the calling of the 5' RACE reads with MiXCR, one entry per CDR3 protein. The repertoire consists of approximately 1.5 million distinct CDR3 sequences, with about 35% occurring once and the leading ten covering roughly 10%. Sequencing used blood. These receptors were taken from a woman aged 25-40 years in good health.

This clonotype was recorded many times. This chain connects TRBV9 to TRBJ2-7; D is perhaps TRBD1 or TRBD2 (5 bases each). Deletions cut 4 bases from V and 2 bases from J, with 13 bases between. Germline V gene lookup returns CDR1 SGDLS and CDR2 YYNGEE. The CDR3 extends over 14 amino acids. The CDR3 spells CASSTGTATYEQYF. The DNA for the CDR3 is TGTGCCAGCAGCACCGGGACGGCAACCTACGAGCAGTACTTC.

This chain links TRBV7-2 with TRBJ1-5; 8 bases align to TRBD1. V was clipped by 1 base and J by 1 base; unmatched bases: 3. The CDR3 has 16 amino acids. Germline CDR1 reads SGHTA; CDR2 reads FQGNSA. The CDR3 loop reads CASSLVTGASNQPQHF. The CDR3 DNA follows: TGTGCCAGCAGCTTAGTGACAGGGGCGAGCAATCAGCCCCAGCATTTT.

This clonotype has ten or more counts. This chain joins TRBV29-1 and TRBJ2-3; 8 nucleotides match TRBD2. V was clipped by 0 bases and J by 6 bases; unmatched bases: 14. The CDR3 runs 17 residues. Per the germline V gene, CDR1 is SQVTM and CDR2 is ANQGSEA. CDR3 sequence: CSVEEMAGIAGRDTQYF. For the CDR3, the DNA is TGCAGCGTTGAAGAAATGGCAGGTATAGCGGGACGGGATACGCAGTATTTT.

The chain links TRBV12-3 or TRBV12-4 to TRBJ2-7, with D hard to call. With 3 bases removed from V and 7 bases from J, the gap between germline ends came to 10 bases. This CDR3 is built from 12 residues. The CDR3 bases are TGTGCCAGCAGTTTCCCCGGTGGGGAGCAGTACTTC. Amino acid sequence: CASSFPGGEQYF.

This sequence joins TRBV2 and TRBJ2-5, with 11 bases lining up with TRBD2. The CDR3 sequence is 15 residues long. In germline, CDR1 is SNHLY, CDR2 FYNNEI. J lost 2 bases, V lost 5 bases, and 4 bases had no gene match. The CDR3 DNA is TGTGCCAGCAGTAAACTAGCGGGGGAACAAGAGACCCAGTACTTC. Amino acid sequence: CASSKLAGEQETQYF.

Remarks on this clonotype: This may be a read error: a much more frequent sequence differs by one nucleotide. The chain links TRBV29-1 to TRBJ2-3; perhaps TRBD1 as D (6 bases). This CDR3 region has 13 residues. Looked up from germline, CDR1 is SQVTM and CDR2 is ANQGSEA. The CDR3 region has the DNA TGCTGCGTTAGGGCAGGGGGCACAGATACGCAGTATTTT. This sequence encodes CCVRAGGTDTQYF.

The chain carries TRBV20-1 and TRBJ2-5; tentatively, D is TRBD2 (6 bases). This CDR3 is 14 amino acids long. The V gene lost 2 bases and the J gene lost 3 bases, with 13 bases spanning the gap. The germline gives CDR1 DFQATT, CDR2 SNEGSKA (reference sequence). This chain's CDR3 is CSARPRGSKETQYF. Here the CDR3 DNA reads TGCAGTGCTAGACCCCGGGGGTCTAAAGAGACCCAGTACTTC.

V usage is TRBV5-1 and J usage is TRBJ2-5, with TRBD2 identical over 9 bases. Germline V gene lookup returns CDR1 SGHRS and CDR2 YFSETQ. V was clipped by 4 bases and J by 0 bases; unmatched bases: 10. This CDR3 comprises 17 residues. The CDR3 nucleotides are TGCGCCAGCAGCCGACTAGCTAGCGGGAAGTACCAAGAGACCCAGTACTTC. Protein product: CASSRLASGKYQETQYF.

In this sample, this clonotype turned up a few times. The chain has TRBV14 and TRBJ2-1, with 10 bases identical to TRBD1. The germline V gene encodes CDR1 SGHDN and CDR2 FVKESK. This CDR3 contains 15 residues. Unmatched junction bases numbered 3, after V lost 3 bases and J lost 4 bases. The CDR3 region is CASSHWDRGYNEQFF. DNA for the CDR3: TGTGCCAGCAGCCACTGGGACAGGGGTTACAATGAGCAGTTCTTC.

This clonotype came up a few times. The chain links TRBV20-1 to TRBJ1-5; TRBD1 aligns across 8 bases. The CDR3 has 17 amino acids. The germline V gene encodes CDR1 DFQATT and CDR2 SNEGSKA (reference sequence). V gave up 1 base and J gave up 0 bases; unmatched junction bases: 8. The CDR3 DNA follows: TGCAGTGCTAGAGGACGGACAGGGACTTATAGCAATCAGCCCCAGCATTTT. This translates into CSARGRTGTYSNQPQHF.

This clonotype was recorded a few times. The chain has TRBV7-9 and TRBJ2-1; TRBD1 or TRBD2 may be the D gene (5 bases each). Trimming left V 6 bases short and J 8 bases short, with 17 bases between. Looked up from germline, CDR1 is SEHNR and CDR2 is FQNEAQ (reference sequence). This CDR3 spans 14 amino acids. CDR3 protein: CASSRFGGIDEQFF. The DNA of the CDR3 is TGTGCCAGCAGTCGCTTTGGGGGAATCGATGAGCAGTTCTTC.

This clonotype has just a few counts. This chain uses TRBV28 with TRBJ2-1, with D maybe TRBD2 (6 bases). The V end lost 3 bases, the J end lost 4 bases, and 13 bases lay between the germline ends. The CDR3 spans 15 residues. Germline V lookup: CDR1 MDHEN, CDR2 SYDVKM. CDR3 in amino acids: CASSFIGGSYNEQFF. Written as DNA, the CDR3 is TGTGCCAGCAGTTTCATAGGAGGGTCATACAATGAGCAGTTCTTC.

In this sample, this clonotype turned up many times. This rearrangement joins TRBV29-1 to TRBJ1-1; D is possibly TRBD1 (5 bases). This CDR3 is built from 15 residues. Germline V gene sequence: CDR1 SQVTM, CDR2 ANQGSEA. The V end was cut by 4 bases, the J end by 2 bases, with 17 bases between. The CDR3 is CSVAQAPAGNTEAFF. The CDR3 nucleotides are TGCAGCGTTGCACAGGCCCCCGCGGGAAACACTGAAGCTTTCTTT. Complete variable domain (other parts from reference TRBV29-1 and TRBJ1-1): SAVISQKPSRDICQRGTSLTIQCQVDSQVTMMFWYRQQPGQSLTLIATANQGSEATYESGFVIDKFPISRPNLTFSTLTVSNMSPEDSSIYLCSVAQAPAGNTEAFFGQGTRLTVV.

This clonotype turned up a few times. CDR3 region: CSVENTPTSVGYTF. Here the CDR3 DNA reads TGCAGCGTTGAAAACACACCGACCTCAGTAGGCTACACCTTC. This chain joins TRBV29-1 and TRBJ1-2; no clear D. The germline V gene encodes CDR1 SQVTM and CDR2 ANQGSEA. The CDR3 consists of 14 residues. The ends were cut back, 2 bases at V and 8 bases at J, with 18 bases in the middle.

V and J are TRBV5-5 and TRBJ1-2, with 7 bases lining up with TRBD1. Germline V gene lookup returns CDR1 SGHKS and CDR2 YYEKEE (reference sequence). The V and J ends lost 3 bases and 4 bases, in that order; junction bases with no gene match: 6. CDR3 length: 14 amino acids. CDR3 nucleotide sequence: TGTGCCAGCAGCTGGGAGGACAGGCGCTATGGCTACACCTTC. Residues: CASSWEDRRYGYTF.

This clonotype was recorded at least ten times. The chain recombines TRBV10-3 with TRBJ2-5; no definite D call. CDR3 length: 13 amino acids. In germline, CDR1 is ENHRY, CDR2 SYGVKD. Between the trimmed V and J ends, which lost 8 bases and 1 base, there was a span of 11 bases. The CDR3 loop reads CAIYVPAQETQYF. The CDR3 DNA reads as TGTGCCATCTACGTTCCTGCCCAAGAGACCCAGTACTTC.

The V and J genes are TRBV6-2 or TRBV6-3 and TRBJ2-1; 8 positions agree with TRBD2. The CDR3 runs to 15 residues. Germline V lookup: CDR1 MNHEY, CDR2 SVGEGT. V was pared by 4 bases and J by 2 bases, with 4 bases of the junction left unmatched. The CDR3 coding sequence is TGTGCCAGCAGTTCCGACGGGAGGGCCTACAATGAGCAGTTCTTC. Translating it yields CASSSDGRAYNEQFF.

The chain recombines TRBV20-1 with TRBJ2-1, with TRBD2 identical over 12 bases. CDR3 size: 15 residues. The V and J ends lost 5 bases and 2 bases, in that order; junction bases with no gene match: 4. Germline values: CDR1 DFQATT, CDR2 SNEGSKA (reference sequence). DNA of the CDR3: TGCAGTGCTTTTCGGACTAGCGGGGCCTACAATGAGCAGTTCTTC. It encodes CSAFRTSGAYNEQFF.

This clonotype has a handful of counts. The gene calls are TRBV4-2 and TRBJ1-2; tentative D call: TRBD1 (5 bases). V shed 6 bases and J shed 6 bases, with 23 bases lying between them. Germline-derived CDR1 and CDR2 are LGHNA and YNFKEQ. This CDR3 has 16 amino acids. The CDR3 nucleotides are TGTGCCAGCAGACTCTCAAACCAGGTCGGGGCAGATGGCTACACCTTC. Encoded protein: CASRLSNQVGADGYTF.

Concerning this clonotype: At one of its ends the junction is not consistent with the germline gene, which may arise from a read error. This rearrangement joins TRBV11-2 to TRBJ2-7; D tentatively fits TRBD1 or TRBD2 (5 bases each). The CDR3 length is 13 residues. Per germline, CDR1 SGHAT and CDR2 FQNNGV. This CDR3 is CAGSSGLSYEQYF. CDR3 DNA sequence: TGTGCCGGCAGCTCGGGGCTCTCCTACGAGCAGTACTTC.

In this sample, this clonotype turned up a few times. This chain connects TRBV6-1 to TRBJ2-3; a possible D gene is TRBD1 (5 bases). The CDR3 has 15 residues. Germline CDR1 is MNHNS and CDR2 is SASEGT. V was cut by 2 bases and J by 0 bases, with 9 bases left in between. CDR3 residues: CASSEWAGSTDTQYF. CDR3 sequence (DNA): TGTGCCAGCAGTGAATGGGCAGGGAGCACAGATACGCAGTATTTT.